The entry that follows covers one T cell receptor beta chain sequence. This entry comes from a study of blood T cell repertoires in COVID-19. Study details: Specimens from acute and convalescent COVID-19 originated in the United States, Italy and Spain. PBMCs, B-cell-depleted T cells, or T cells were the source of the cDNA or gDNA that made up the material.

Under the authors' procedure: Amplification from reference gene primers served as the basis for estimated nucleated cell counts. This table comes from immunoSEQ multiplex PCR, and its TCRdb copy is limited to in-frame clones, with some not included. V and J calls plus clone size are reproduced from that table; the DNA served to infer D and trimming. The sample carries roughly 300,000 clones, about 82% recorded once. The junction had 3 bases not matched to a gene; V was cut back by 8 bases and J by 12 bases. Germline lookup yields CDR1 DFQATT and CDR2 SNEGSKA (reference sequence). The CDR3 is 8 amino acids.

The source is a woman aged 45-65 years with acute or convalescent COVID-19. The source material was peripheral blood. V and J are TRBV20-1 and TRBJ1-2, with 7 positions matching TRBD1. CDR3 loop: CSQTGDTF. CDR3 coding DNA: TGCAGTCAAACAGGGGACACCTTC.